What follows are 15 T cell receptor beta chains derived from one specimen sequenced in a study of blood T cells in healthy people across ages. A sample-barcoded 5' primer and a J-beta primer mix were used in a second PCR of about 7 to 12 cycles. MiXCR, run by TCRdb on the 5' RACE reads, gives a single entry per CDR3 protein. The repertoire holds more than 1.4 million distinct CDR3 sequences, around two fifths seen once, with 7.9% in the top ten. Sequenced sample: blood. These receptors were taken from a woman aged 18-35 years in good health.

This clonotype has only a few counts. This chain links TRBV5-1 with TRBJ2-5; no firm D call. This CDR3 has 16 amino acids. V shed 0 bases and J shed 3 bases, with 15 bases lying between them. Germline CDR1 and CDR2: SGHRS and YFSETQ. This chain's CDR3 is CASSLDGNGREETQYF. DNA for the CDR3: TGCGCCAGCAGCTTGGATGGAAACGGACGGGAAGAGACCCAGTACTTC.

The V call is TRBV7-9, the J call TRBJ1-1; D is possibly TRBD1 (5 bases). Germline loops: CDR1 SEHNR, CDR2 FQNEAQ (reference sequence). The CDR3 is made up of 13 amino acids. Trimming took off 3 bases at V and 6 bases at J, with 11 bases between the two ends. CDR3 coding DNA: TGTGCCAGCAGCTTCGGGGGATGGCCTGAAGCTTTCTTT. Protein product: CASSFGGWPEAFF.

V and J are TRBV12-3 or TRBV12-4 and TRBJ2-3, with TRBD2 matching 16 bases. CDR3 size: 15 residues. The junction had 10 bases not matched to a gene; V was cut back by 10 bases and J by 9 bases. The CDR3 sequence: CAIRGTSGGATTQYF. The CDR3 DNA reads TGTGCCATCCGTGGGACTAGCGGGGGGGCCACAACGCAGTATTTT.

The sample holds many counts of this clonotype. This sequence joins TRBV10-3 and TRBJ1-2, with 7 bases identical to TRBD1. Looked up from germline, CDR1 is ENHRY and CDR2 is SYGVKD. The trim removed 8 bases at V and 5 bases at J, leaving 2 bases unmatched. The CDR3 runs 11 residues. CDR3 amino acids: CAIWDSYGYTF. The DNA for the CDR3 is TGTGCCATCTGGGACAGTTATGGCTACACCTTC.

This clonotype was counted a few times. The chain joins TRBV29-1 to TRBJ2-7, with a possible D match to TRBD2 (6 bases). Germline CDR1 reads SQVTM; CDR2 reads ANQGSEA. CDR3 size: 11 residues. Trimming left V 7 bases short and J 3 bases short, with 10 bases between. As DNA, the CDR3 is TGCAGCGGCCAAGCGGGCTACGAGCAGTACTTC. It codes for CSGQAGYEQYF.

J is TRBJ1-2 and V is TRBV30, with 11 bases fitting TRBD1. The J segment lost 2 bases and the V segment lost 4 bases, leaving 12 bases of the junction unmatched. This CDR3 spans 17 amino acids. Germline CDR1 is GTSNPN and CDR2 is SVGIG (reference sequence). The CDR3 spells CAWKKGTGGVDNYGYTF. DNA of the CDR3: TGTGCCTGGAAGAAAGGGACAGGGGGTGTAGACAACTATGGCTACACCTTC.

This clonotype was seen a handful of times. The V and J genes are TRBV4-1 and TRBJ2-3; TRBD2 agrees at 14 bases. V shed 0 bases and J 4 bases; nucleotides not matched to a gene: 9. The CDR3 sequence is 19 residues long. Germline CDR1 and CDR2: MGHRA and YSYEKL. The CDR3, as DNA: TGCGCCAGCAGCCAAGAAGACGGGACTAGCGGGAGAAGGTCAGATACGCAGTATTTT. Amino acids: CASSQEDGTSGRRSDTQYF.

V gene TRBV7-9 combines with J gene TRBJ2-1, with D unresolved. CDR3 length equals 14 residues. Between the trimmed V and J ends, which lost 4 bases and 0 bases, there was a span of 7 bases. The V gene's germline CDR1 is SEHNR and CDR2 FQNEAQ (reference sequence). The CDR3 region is CASSSPVSYNEQFF. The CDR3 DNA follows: TGTGCCAGCAGCTCTCCAGTCTCCTACAATGAGCAGTTCTTC.

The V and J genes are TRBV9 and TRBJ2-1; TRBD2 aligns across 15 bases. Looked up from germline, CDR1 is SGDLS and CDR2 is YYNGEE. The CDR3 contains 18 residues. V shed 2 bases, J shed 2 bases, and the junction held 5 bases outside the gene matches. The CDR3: CASSVGTSGGPTYNEQFF. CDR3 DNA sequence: TGTGCCAGCAGCGTCGGGACTAGCGGGGGGCCAACCTACAATGAGCAGTTCTTC.

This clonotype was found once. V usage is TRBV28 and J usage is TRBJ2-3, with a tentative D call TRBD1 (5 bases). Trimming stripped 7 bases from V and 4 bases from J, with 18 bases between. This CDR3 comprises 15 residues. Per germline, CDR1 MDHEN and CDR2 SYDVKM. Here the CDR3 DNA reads TGTGCCAGCAACTCTCGACAGTTGGTGTCAGATACGCAGTATTTT. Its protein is CASNSRQLVSDTQYF. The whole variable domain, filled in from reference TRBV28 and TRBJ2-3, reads DVKVTQSSRYLVKRTGEKVFLECVQDMDHENMFWYRQDPGLGLRLIYFSYDVKMKEKGDIPEGYSVSREKKERFSLILESASTNQTSMYLCASNSRQLVSDTQYFGPGTRLTVL.

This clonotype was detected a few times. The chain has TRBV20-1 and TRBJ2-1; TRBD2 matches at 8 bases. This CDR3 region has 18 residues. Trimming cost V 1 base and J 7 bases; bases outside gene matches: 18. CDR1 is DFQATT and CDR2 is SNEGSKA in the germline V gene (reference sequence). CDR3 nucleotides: TGCAGTGCTAGAGCCGAGGGCCTAGCGGGTGCCCTTTTAAATGAGCAGTTCTTC. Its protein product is CSARAEGLAGALLNEQFF.

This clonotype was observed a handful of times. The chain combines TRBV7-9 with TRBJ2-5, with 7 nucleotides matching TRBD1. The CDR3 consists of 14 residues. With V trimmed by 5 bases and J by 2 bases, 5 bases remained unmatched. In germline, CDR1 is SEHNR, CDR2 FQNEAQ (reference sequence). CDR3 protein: CASSEGTVQETQYF. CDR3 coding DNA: TGTGCCAGCAGCGAAGGGACAGTTCAAGAGACCCAGTACTTC.

Here the CDR3 reads CASSGPQGTNTGELFF. The CDR3 nucleotides read TGTGCCAGCAGTGGGCCACAGGGGACCAACACCGGGGAGCTGTTTTTT. V gene TRBV25-1 combines with J gene TRBJ2-2; 7 positions match TRBD1. CDR1 is MGHDK, CDR2 SYGVNS, per germline. V gave up 4 bases and J gave up 2 bases; unmatched junction bases: 7. The CDR3 is 16 residues long.

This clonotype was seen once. CDR3 DNA: TGTGCCAGCAGCTTAGCAGGACAGGTGGGGACCCAGTACTTC. It encodes CASSLAGQVGTQYF. This chain links TRBV7-7 with TRBJ2-5; TRBD1 aligns across 7 bases. J gave up 7 bases and V 0 bases, and 5 bases lay outside the gene matches. This CDR3 has 14 amino acids. Germline lookup yields CDR1 SSHAT and CDR2 FNYEAQ (reference sequence). The variable domain in full, with the rest retrieved from reference TRBV7-7 and TRBJ2-5, is GAGVSQSPRYKVTKRGQDVTLRCDPISSHATLYWYQQALGQGPEFLTYFNYEAQPDKSGLPSDRFSAERPEGSISTLTIQRTEQRDSAMYRCASSLAGQVGTQYFGPGTRLLVL.

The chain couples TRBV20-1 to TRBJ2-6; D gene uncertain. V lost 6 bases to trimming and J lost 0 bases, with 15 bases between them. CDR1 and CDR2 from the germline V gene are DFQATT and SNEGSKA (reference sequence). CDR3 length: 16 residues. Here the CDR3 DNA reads TGCAGTGCCGATCAGGAATATAGCTCTGGGGCCAACGTCCTGACTTTC. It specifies CSADQEYSSGANVLTF.